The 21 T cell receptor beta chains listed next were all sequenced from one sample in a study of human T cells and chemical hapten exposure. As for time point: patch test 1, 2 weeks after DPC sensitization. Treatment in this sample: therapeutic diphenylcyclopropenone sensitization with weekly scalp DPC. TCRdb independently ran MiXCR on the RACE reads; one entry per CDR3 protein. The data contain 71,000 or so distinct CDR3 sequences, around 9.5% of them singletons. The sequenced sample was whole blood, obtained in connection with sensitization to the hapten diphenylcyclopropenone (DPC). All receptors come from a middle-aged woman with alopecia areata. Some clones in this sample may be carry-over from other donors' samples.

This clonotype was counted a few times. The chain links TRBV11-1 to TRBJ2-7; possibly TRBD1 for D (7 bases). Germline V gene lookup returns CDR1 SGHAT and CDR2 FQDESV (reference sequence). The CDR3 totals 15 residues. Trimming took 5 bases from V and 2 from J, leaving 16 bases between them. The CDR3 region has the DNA TGTGCCAGCAGCACAACCAGGGGGAGGACCTACGAGCAGTACTTC. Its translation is CASSTTRGRTYEQYF. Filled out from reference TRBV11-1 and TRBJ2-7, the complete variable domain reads EAEVAQSPRYKITEKSQAVAFWCDPISGHATLYWYRQILGQGPELLVQFQDESVVDDSQLPKDRFSAERLKGVDSTLKIQPAELGDSAMYLCASSTTRGRTYEQYFGPGTRLTVT.

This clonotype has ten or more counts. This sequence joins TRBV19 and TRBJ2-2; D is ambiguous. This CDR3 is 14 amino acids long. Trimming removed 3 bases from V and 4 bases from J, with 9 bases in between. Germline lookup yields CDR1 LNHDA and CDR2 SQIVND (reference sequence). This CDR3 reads CASSIEKSTGELFF. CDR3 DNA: TGTGCCAGTAGTATTGAAAAAAGCACCGGGGAGCTGTTTTTT. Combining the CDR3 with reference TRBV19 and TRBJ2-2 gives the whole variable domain DGGITQSPKYLFRKEGQNVTLSCEQNLNHDAMYWYRQDPGQGLRLIYYSQIVNDFQKGDIAEGYSVSREKKESFPLTVTSAQKNPTAFYLCASSIEKSTGELFFGEGSRLTVL.

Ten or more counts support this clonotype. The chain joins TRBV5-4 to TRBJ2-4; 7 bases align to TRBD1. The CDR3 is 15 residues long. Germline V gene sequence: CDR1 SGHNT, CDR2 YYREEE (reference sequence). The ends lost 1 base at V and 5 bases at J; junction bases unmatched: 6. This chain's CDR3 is CASSLSRGKENIQYF. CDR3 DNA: TGTGCCAGCAGCTTGAGCAGGGGGAAAGAAAACATTCAGTACTTC. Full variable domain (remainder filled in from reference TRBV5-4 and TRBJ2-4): ETGVTQSPTHLIKTRGQQVTLRCSSQSGHNTVSWYQQALGQGPQFIFQYYREEENGRGNFPPRFSGLQFPNYSSELNVNALELDDSALYLCASSLSRGKENIQYFGAGTRLSVL.

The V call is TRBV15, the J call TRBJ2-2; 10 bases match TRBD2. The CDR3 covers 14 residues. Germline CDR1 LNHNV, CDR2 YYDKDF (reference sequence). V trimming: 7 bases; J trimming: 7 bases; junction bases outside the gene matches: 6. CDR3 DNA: TGTGCCACCACGGAGCGGGGGGGCCGCGGGGAGCTGTTTTTT. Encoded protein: CATTERGGRGELFF.

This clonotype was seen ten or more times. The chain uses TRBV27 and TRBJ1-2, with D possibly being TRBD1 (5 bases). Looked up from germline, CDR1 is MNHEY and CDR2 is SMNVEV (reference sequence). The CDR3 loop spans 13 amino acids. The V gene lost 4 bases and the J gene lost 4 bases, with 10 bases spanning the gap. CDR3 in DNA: TGTGCCAGCAGTTCACGACAGTTCTATGGCTACACCTTC. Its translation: CASSSRQFYGYTF.

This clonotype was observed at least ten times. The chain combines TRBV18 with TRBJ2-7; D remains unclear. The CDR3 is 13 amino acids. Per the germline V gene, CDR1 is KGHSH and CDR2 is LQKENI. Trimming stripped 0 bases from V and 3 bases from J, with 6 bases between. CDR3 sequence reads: CASSPPGFYEQYF. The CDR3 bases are TGTGCCAGCTCACCACCGGGCTTCTACGAGCAGTACTTC. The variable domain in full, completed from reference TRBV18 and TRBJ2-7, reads NAGVMQNPRHLVRRRGQEARLRCSPMKGHSHVYWYRQLPEEGLKFMVYLQKENIIDESGMPKERFSAEFPKEGPSILRIQQVVRGDSAAYFCASSPPGFYEQYFGPGTRLTVT.

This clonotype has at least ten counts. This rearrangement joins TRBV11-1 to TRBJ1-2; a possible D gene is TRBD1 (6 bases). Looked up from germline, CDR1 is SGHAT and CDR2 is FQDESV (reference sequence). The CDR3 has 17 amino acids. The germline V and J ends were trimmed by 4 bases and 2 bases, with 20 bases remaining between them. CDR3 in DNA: TGTGCCAGCAGCTCCGGACATTACCTTACAGGGAACTATGGCTACACCTTC. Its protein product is CASSSGHYLTGNYGYTF.

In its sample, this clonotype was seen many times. The CDR3 loop reads CATTKEMSSYNEQFF. In DNA, the CDR3 is TGTGCCACCACCAAGGAAATGAGCTCCTACAATGAGCAGTTCTTC. This chain connects TRBV10-3 to TRBJ2-1; D is ambiguous. CDR3 length: 15 amino acids. Germline-derived CDR1 and CDR2 are ENHRY and SYGVKD. The V gene lost 10 bases and the J gene lost 0 bases, with 16 bases spanning the gap.

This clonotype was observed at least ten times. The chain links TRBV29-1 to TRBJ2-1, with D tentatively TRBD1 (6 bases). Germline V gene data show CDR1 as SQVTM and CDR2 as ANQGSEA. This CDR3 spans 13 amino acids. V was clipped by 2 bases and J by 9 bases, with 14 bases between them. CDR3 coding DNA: TGCAGCGTTGAAAAGGTCAGGGGCTCTGAGCAGTTCTTC. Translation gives CSVEKVRGSEQFF.

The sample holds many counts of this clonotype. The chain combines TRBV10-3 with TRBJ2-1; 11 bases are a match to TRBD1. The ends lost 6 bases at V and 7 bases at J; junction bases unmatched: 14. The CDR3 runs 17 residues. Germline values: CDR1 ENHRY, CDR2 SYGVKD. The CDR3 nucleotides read TGTGCCATCAGCTCCCAACTCCGGGACAGGGGGAGTAATGAGCAGTTCTTC. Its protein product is CAISSQLRDRGSNEQFF.

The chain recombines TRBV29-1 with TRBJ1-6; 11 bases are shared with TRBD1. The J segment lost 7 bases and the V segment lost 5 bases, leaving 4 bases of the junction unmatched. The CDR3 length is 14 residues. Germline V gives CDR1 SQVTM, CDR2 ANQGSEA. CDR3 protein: CSVTGQGANSPLHF. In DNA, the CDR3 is TGCAGCGTTACTGGACAGGGGGCGAATTCACCCCTCCACTTT.

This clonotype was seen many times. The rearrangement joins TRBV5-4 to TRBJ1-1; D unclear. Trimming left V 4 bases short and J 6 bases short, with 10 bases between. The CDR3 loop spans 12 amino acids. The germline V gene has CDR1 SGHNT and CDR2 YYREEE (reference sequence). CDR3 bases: TGTGCCAGCAGCCCGCTCGGGGCTGAAGCTTTCTTT. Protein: CASSPLGAEAFF.

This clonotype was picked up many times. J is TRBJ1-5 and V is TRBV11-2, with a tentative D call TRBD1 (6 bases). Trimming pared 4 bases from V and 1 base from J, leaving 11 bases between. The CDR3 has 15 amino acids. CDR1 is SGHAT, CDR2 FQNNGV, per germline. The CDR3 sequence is CASSSGQSSNQPQHF. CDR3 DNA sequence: TGTGCCAGCAGCTCGGGACAATCCAGCAATCAGCCCCAGCATTTT.

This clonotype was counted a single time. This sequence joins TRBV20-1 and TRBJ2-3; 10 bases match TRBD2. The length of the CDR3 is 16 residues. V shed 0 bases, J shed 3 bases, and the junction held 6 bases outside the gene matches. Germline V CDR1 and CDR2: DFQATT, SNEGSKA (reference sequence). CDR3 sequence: CSARDPSGGATDTQYF. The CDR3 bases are TGCAGTGCTAGAGATCCGAGCGGGGGGGCTACAGATACGCAGTATTTT.

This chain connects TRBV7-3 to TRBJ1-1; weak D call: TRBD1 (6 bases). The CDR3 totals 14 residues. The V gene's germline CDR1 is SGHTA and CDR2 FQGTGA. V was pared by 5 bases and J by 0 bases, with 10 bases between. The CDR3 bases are TGTGCCAGCAGCCCAGGGGTGATGAACACTGAAGCTTTCTTT. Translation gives CASSPGVMNTEAFF.

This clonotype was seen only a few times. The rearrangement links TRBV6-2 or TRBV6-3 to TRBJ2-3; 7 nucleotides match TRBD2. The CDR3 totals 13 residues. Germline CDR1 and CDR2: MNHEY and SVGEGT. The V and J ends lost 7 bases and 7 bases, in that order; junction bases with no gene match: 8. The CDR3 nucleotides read TGTGCCAGCAATCCAGCGGGGATAAATACGCAGTATTTT. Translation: CASNPAGINTQYF.

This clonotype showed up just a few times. CDR3 amino acids: CATRTGGAGSYNEQFF. As DNA, the CDR3 is TGTGCCACCCGAACAGGGGGCGCGGGCTCCTACAATGAGCAGTTCTTC. V is TRBV2 and J is TRBJ2-1; 9 nucleotides line up with TRBD1. The CDR3 runs to 16 residues. V lost 10 bases and J lost 0; bases outside the gene matches: 10. Germline V gene data show CDR1 as SNHLY and CDR2 as FYNNEI.

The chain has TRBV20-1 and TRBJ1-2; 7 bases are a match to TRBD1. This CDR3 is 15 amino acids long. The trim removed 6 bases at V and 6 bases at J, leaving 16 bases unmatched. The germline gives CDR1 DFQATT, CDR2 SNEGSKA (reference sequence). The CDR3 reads CSARQGLLIDDGYTF. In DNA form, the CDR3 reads TGCAGTGCACGACAGGGCTTACTAATAGACGATGGCTACACCTTC.

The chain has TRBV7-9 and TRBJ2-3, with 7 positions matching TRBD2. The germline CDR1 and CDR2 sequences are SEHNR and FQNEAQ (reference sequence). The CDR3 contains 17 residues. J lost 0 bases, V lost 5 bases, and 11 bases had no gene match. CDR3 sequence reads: CASSRTSGLLSTDTQYF. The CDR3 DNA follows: TGTGCCAGCAGCAGAACGTCGGGACTACTTAGCACAGATACGCAGTATTTT. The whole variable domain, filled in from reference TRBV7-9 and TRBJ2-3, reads DTGVSQNPRHKITKRGQNVTFRCDPISEHNRLYWYRQTLGQGPEFLTYFQNEAQLEKSRLLSDRFSAERPKGSFSTLEIQRTEQGDSAMYLCASSRTSGLLSTDTQYFGPGTRLTVL.

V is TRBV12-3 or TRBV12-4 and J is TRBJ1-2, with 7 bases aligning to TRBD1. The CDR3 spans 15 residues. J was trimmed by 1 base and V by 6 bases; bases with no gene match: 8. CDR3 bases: TGTGCCAGCAGCCGACAGGGAACGCTTAACTATGGCTACACCTTC. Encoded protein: CASSRQGTLNYGYTF.

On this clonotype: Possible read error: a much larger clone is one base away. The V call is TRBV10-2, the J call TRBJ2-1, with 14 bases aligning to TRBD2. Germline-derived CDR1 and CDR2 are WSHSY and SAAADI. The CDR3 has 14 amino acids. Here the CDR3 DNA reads TGCGCCAGCTGGACTAGCGGGGGGCGCGATGAGCTGTTCTTC. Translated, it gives CASWTSGGRDELFF.